This T cell receptor beta chain comes out of a study of T cell repertoires in cytomegalovirus infection. For this clonotype: What it recognizes is unknown.

Regarding the study as a whole: Cumulative public TCR beta family frequency identified carriers of CMV plus the relevant HLA.

This CDR3 contains 13 residues. V was shortened by 2 bases and J by 10 bases, with 13 bases between the two germline ends. The germline V gene has CDR1 SGHKS and CDR2 YYEKEE (reference sequence). Each CDR3 protein is one row after TCRdb ran MiXCR on the reads. The repertoire holds under 600,000 distinct CDR3 sequences, with approximately 16% as singletons. Sequencing input: CD8+ T cells from PBMCs. This chain links TRBV5-5 with TRBJ2-1, with D perhaps assigned TRBD1 or TRBD2 (5 bases each). The receptor was derived from a human donor in good health (CMV status not recorded). Some clones in this sample may be carry-over from other donors' samples. The DNA of the CDR3 is TGTGCCAGCAGCTTAGAGGGGTCCCAAGAGCAGTTCTTC. This sequence encodes CASSLEGSQEQFF.